This is a list of T cell receptor beta chains from one sample in a study of T cell clones after liver transplantation. Profiled with immunoSEQ multiplex PCR; TCRdb holds only in-frame clones, not every one. The sample has some 110,000 clones, 90% seen once. Material: CD4+ T cells from blood, obtained 12 months after liver transplant. These receptors came from a human patient who received a liver transplant. Some of these T cells may belong to the graft donor. Both conserved end residues are part of each CDR3. D genes are given only for firm matches. Not every row has a clone size; where given, it reads once, few, many or a size class.

clone_size j_call d_call v_call cdr3_nt cdr3_aa
. TRBJ2-7 TRBD2 TRBV11-3 TGTGCCAGCAGCTTAGGGGCGACTAGCGGGCGAGGGGAGCAGTACTTC CASSLGATSGRGEQYF
. TRBJ1-1 . TRBV4-1 TGCGCCAGCAGCCAAGATGGCGGGGGGGGTGAAGCTTTCTTT CASSQDGGGGEAFF
. TRBJ2-5 TRBD1 TRBV5-1 TGCGCCAGCAGCGCTACAGGGGGTCAAGAGACCCAGTACTTC CASSATGGQETQYF
few TRBJ2-1 TRBD2 TRBV28 TGTGCCAGCAGTTCGCCTAGCGGGGCGAAGGACAATGAGCAGTTCTTC CASSSPSGAKDNEQFF
. TRBJ2-2 TRBD1 TRBV28 TGTGCCAGCAGGACAGGGGGGACTATGACCGGGGAGCTGTTTTTT CASRTGGTMTGELFF
once TRBJ1-5 . TRBV6-1 TGTGCCAGCAGTGCGAAGTACAATCAGCCCCAGCATTTT CASSAKYNQPQHF
. TRBJ1-2 . TRBV19 TGTGCCAGTACAAGAGCGGGGGTAGGCGGCTACACCTTC CASTRAGVGGYTF
. TRBJ1-4 . TRBV10-2 TGCGCCAGCAGCCGTCAACGGATTGCAACTAATGAAAAACTGTTTTTT CASSRQRIATNEKLFF
. TRBJ2-3 TRBD2 TRBV4-3 TGCGCCAGCAGCCAAACCGGGACTAGCGATACGCAGTATTTT CASSQTGTSDTQYF
. TRBJ2-2 TRBD2 TRBV19 TGTGCCAGTAGTATAGATGGGACTAGGGCCGGGGAGCTGTTTTTT CASSIDGTRAGELFF
few TRBJ1-1 . TRBV14 TGTGCCAGCAGCCAAGAAAGAGGGACTGAAGCTTTCTTT CASSQERGTEAFF
. TRBJ2-1 TRBD2 TRBV5-1 TGCGCCAGCAGCTTGGGGTTAGCGGGAGATAATGAGCAGTTCTTC CASSLGLAGDNEQFF
. TRBJ2-1 TRBD2 TRBV5-1 TGCGCCAGCAGCTTGGTCGCGGCTAGCGGAAATGAGCAGTTCTTC CASSLVAASGNEQFF
. TRBJ1-3 . TRBV4-3 TGCGCCAGCAGCCCCGGGGGCCCTGGAAACACCATATATTTT CASSPGGPGNTIYF
. TRBJ2-7 . TRBV7-6 TGTGCCAGCAGCTTAGCGCGGGCAGCTACGGGGGAGCAGTACTTC CASSLARAATGEQYF
. TRBJ1-4 . TRBV4-1 TGCGCCAGCAGCCAAGGTTCCACAGCCCTGAATGAAAAACTGTTTTTT CASSQGSTALNEKLFF
. TRBJ1-1 TRBD1 TRBV7-8 TGTGCCAGCAGCCAAACCTCGACAGGGGGAAACACTGAAGCTTTCTTT CASSQTSTGGNTEAFF
. TRBJ1-5 . TRBV15 TGTGCCACCCAACGGACCAGAGGGCCCAATCAGCCCCAGCATTTT CATQRTRGPNQPQHF
. TRBJ1-1 TRBD1 TRBV11-2 TGTGCCAGCAGCCCCCGACAGGGGCTGAGCGGAGCTTTCTTT CASSPRQGLSGAFF
. TRBJ1-5 . TRBV6-5 TGTGCCAGCAAAAGGCGCGGGGATCAGCCCCAGCATTTT CASKRRGDQPQHF
. TRBJ1-5 . TRBV5-8 TGTGCCAGCAGCTTTGCCCAGCCCCAGCATTTT CASSFAQPQHF
. TRBJ2-1 TRBD2 TRBV5-1 TGCGCCAGCAGCTTGCTTGCGGGAGTGTATGAGCAGTTCTTC CASSLLAGVYEQFF
. TRBJ2-1 . TRBV13 TGTGCCAGCAGCTTGGAGCGGGCTACCTACAATGAGCAGTTCTTC CASSLERATYNEQFF
. TRBJ2-3 . TRBV11-3 TGTGCCAGCAGCTTAGATAAAGATACGCAGTATTTT CASSLDKDTQYF
. TRBJ2-1 TRBD1 TRBV4-3 TGCGCCAGCAGCCTCGGACAGGGAATCGATGAGCAGTTCTTC CASSLGQGIDEQFF
. TRBJ2-3 . TRBV5-4 TGTGCCAGCAGCTTGGCTAGCTTATCAACAGATACGCAGTATTTT CASSLASLSTDTQYF
. TRBJ1-2 . TRBV7-9 TGTGCCAGCAGCGTACCGGGACGGACTGGGGGTGGCTACACCTTC CASSVPGRTGGGYTF
. TRBJ1-1 . TRBV9 TGTGCCAGCAGCTTAAGCCAGGGACGGAACACTGAAGCTTTCTTT CASSLSQGRNTEAFF
. TRBJ2-7 TRBD2 TRBV2 TGTGCCAGCAGCCGGACTAGCGGGTACTCCTACGAGCAGTACTTC CASSRTSGYSYEQYF
. TRBJ2-7 . TRBV7-3 TGTGCCAGCAGCTTAGCTGGAGGGGTAAGCGAGCAGTACTTC CASSLAGGVSEQYF
. TRBJ2-7 . TRBV10-2 TGCGCCAGCGGGGGGCAGGGGGAGTACGAGCAGTACTTC CASGGQGEYEQYF
. TRBJ2-5 TRBD2 TRBV10-1 TGCGCCAGCAGTGAGGGCGGGGGTGGTGAGACCCAGTACTTC CASSEGGGGETQYF
. TRBJ2-7 . TRBV5-1 TGCGCCAGCAGCTTGGGAGTAGGTCTACGCGAGCAGTACTTC CASSLGVGLREQYF
. TRBJ2-2 . TRBV9 TGTGCCAGCAGCTCTACTCTGAACACCGGGGAGCTGTTTTTT CASSSTLNTGELFF
. TRBJ2-2 . TRBV6-1 TGTGCCAGCAGTGAACGGCGTGACAGTGGCCCCGGGGAGCTGTTTTTT CASSERRDSGPGELFF